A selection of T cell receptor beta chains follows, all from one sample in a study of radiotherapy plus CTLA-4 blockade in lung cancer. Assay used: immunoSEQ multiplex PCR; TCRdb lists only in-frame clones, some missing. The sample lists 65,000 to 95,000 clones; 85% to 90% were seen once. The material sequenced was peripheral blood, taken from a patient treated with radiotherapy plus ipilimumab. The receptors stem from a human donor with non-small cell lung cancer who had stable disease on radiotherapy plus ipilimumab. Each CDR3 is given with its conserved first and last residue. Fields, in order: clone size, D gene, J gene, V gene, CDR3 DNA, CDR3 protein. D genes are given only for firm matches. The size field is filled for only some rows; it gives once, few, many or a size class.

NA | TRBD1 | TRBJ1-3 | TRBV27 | TGTGCCAGCAGTGCGAAACACAGGACAGGGAGCTCTGGAAACACCATATATTTT | CASSAKHRTGSSGNTIYF
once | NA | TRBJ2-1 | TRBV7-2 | TGTGCCAGCAGCTTACGTCGGAGCAGGGATGAGCAGTTCTTC | CASSLRRSRDEQFF
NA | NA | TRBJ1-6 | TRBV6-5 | TGTGCCACCTCAGAGGGAAGGAATTCACCCCTCCACTTT | CATSEGRNSPLHF
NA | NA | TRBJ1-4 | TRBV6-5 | TGTGCCAGCAGCCTGGACATCCCCTCGGTCGAAAAACTGTTTTTT | CASSLDIPSVEKLFF
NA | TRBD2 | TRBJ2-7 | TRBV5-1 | TGCGCCAGCAGTGTAGCGGGAGACGGCTACGAGCAGTACTTC | CASSVAGDGYEQYF
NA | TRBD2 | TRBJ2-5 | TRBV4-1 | TGCGCCAGCAGCCCGGGACTACAAGAGACCCAGTACTTC | CASSPGLQETQYF
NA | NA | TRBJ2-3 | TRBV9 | TGTGCCAGCAGCGTCGTGGGGCGGACAACAGATACGCAGTATTTT | CASSVVGRTTDTQYF
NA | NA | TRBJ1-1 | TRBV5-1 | TGCGCCAGCGCACAGGGAGGTGGGAACACTGAAGCTTTCTTT | CASAQGGGNTEAFF
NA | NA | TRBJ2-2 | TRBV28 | TGTGCCAGCAGTTTTGGGGTCGCGAACACCGGGGAGCTGTTTTTT | CASSFGVANTGELFF
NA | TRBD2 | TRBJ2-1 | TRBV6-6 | TGTGCCAGCCTGCCGCGGGAGGGTGAGCAGTTCTTC | CASLPREGEQFF
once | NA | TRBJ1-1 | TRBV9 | TGTGCCAGCAGCGGCGCTTCGGCAGGGTCGACCGACACTGAAGCTTTCTTT | CASSGASAGSTDTEAFF
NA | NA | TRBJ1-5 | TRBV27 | TGTGCCAGCAGTCGGGACCGGCTGAGAGGTCAGCCCCAGCATTTT | CASSRDRLRGQPQHF
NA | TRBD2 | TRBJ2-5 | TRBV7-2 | TGTGCCAGCAGCTTAGGTGGGAGGGGACAAGAGACCCAGTACTTC | CASSLGGRGQETQYF
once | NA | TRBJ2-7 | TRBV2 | TGTGCCAGCACGGGGCAGGGTTACTACGAGCAGTACTTC | CASTGQGYYEQYF
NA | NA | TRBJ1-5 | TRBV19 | TGTGCCAGTAGTCAATATGGAAATAGCAATCAGCCCCAGCATTTT | CASSQYGNSNQPQHF
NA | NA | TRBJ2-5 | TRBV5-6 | TGTGCCAGCAGCTCCGGTACGTCAGTGGCCCAGTACTTC | CASSSGTSVAQYF
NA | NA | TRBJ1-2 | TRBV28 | TGTGCCAGCGGTTATGAATGGGAGCGGGGGTACACCTTC | CASGYEWERGYTF
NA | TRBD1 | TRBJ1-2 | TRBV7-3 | TGTGCCAGCAGCTTAGTCTCCGGGACAGGAAGATCCCCGAGCGGCTACACCTTC | CASSLVSGTGRSPSGYTF
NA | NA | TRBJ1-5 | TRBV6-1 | TGTGCCAGCAATGGGGGAACGGAGGGCAATCAGCCCCAGCATTTT | CASNGGTEGNQPQHF
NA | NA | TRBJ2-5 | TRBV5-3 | TGTGCCAGAAGCTTGACCCCGGGGGCTGGAGAGACCCAGTACTTC | CARSLTPGAGETQYF
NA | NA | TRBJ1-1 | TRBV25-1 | TGTGCCAGCAGTGACCTGGCCCAAGAAGCTTTCTTT | CASSDLAQEAFF
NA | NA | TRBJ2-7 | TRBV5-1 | TGCGCCAGCAGCCCCCCGGGCCGGGAGCTGAACGAGCAGTACTTC | CASSPPGRELNEQYF
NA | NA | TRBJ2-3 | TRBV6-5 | TGTGCCAGCAGTTCTGGCGGGGACACAGATACGCAGTATTTT | CASSSGGDTDTQYF
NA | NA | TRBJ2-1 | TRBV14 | TGTGCCAGCAGCCCCATCAGCAGCCGTTACAATGAGCAGTTCTTC | CASSPISSRYNEQFF
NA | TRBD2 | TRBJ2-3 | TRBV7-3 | TGTGCCAGCAGCCTGAGCGGGATAAGCACAGATACGCAGTATTTT | CASSLSGISTDTQYF
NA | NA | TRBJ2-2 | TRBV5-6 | TGTGCCAGCAGCTTGACGCCCAGGGCGGTCGGGGAGCTGTTTTTT | CASSLTPRAVGELFF
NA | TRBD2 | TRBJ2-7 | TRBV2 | TGTGCCAGCAGTCGCCCCGGACTAGCGGCCCCCCTGGGACCCTACGAGCAGTACTTC | CASSRPGLAAPLGPYEQYF
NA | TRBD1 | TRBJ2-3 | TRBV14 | TGTGCCAGCAGCCTGGTCAGGGGGCGTCGGTCAGATACGCAGTATTTT | CASSLVRGRRSDTQYF
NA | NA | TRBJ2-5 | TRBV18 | TGTGCCAGCTCGTCCAGGGTCCAAGAGACCCAGTACTTC | CASSSRVQETQYF
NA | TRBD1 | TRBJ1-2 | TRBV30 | TGTGCCTGGACCCAGGGGGCTCAGGGCTACACCTTC | CAWTQGAQGYTF
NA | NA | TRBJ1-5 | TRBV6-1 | TGTGCCAGCAGTCGAAATAGGGCCAACAATCAGCCCCAGCATTTT | CASSRNRANNQPQHF
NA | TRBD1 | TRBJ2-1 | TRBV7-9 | TGTGCCAGCAGCCTCAACCAACAGGGGCGGAATGAGCAGTTCTTC | CASSLNQQGRNEQFF
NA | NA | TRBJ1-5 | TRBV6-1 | TGTGCCAGCAGTGAATTTCCATTTAGCAATCAGCCCCAGCATTTT | CASSEFPFSNQPQHF
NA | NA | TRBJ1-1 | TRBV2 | TGTGCCAGCAGAAGGGAGGTATCGAAGACTGAAGCTTTCTTT | CASRREVSKTEAFF
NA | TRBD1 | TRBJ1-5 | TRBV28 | TGTGCCAGCAGTTGGACAGGGGTTGGTCAGCCCCAGCATTTT | CASSWTGVGQPQHF
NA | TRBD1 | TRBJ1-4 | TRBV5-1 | TGCGCCAGCAGCACCGGACAGGCTGGGGGAGAAAAACTGTTTTTT | CASSTGQAGGEKLFF
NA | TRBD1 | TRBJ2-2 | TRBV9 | TGTGCCAGCAGCGCCGGGACAGGGGGTTCGTACACCGGGGAGCTGTTTTTT | CASSAGTGGSYTGELFF
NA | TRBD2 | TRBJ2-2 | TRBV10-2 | TGCGCCAGCAAAGACAGCGGGGATAACACCGGGGAGCTGTTTTTT | CASKDSGDNTGELFF
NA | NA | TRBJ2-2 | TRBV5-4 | TGTGCCAGCAGCCCCGCAGGGGTCGAAAACGGGGAGCTGTTTTTT | CASSPAGVENGELFF
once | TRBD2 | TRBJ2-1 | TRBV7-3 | TGTGCCAGCAGCTTAAGCCCGAGGACTAGCGGGGGGGCCGGCGAGCAGTTCTTC | CASSLSPRTSGGAGEQFF
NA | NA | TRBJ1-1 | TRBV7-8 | TGTGCCAGCAGCCCATATCGAGGGGGGAACACTGAAGCTTTCTTT | CASSPYRGGNTEAFF
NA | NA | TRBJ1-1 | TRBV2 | TGTGCCAGCAGTTGGGGCATGAACACTGAAGCTTTCTTT | CASSWGMNTEAFF